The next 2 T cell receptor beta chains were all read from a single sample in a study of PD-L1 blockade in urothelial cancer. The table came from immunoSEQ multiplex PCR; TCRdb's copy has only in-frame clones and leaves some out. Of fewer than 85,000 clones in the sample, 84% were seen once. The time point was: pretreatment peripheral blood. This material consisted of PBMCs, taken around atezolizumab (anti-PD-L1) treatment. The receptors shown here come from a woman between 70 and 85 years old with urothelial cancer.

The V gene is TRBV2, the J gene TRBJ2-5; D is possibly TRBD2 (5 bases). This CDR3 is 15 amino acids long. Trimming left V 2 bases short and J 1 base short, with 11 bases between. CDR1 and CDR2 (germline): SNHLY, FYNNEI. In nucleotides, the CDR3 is TGTGCCAGCAGTGAAACGAGGCTAGCCCAAGAGACCCAGTACTTC. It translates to CASSETRLAQETQYF.

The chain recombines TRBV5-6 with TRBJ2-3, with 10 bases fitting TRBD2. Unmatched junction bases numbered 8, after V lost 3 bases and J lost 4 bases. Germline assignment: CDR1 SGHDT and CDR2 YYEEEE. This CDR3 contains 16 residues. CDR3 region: CASSYPTSGDADTQYF. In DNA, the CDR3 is TGTGCCAGCAGCTATCCTACTAGCGGGGACGCAGATACGCAGTATTTT.